This TCR beta chain was identified in a study of shared clonotypes between healthy human individuals. Findings and limits, study-wide: Shared across a handful of donors were around 5% of the naive CD4 clonotypes.

The CDR3 covers 17 residues. Germline CDR1 is SGHTA and CDR2 is FQGTGA. Trimming removed 5 bases from V and 0 bases from J, with 17 bases in between. About this clone: What it binds is not known.

Only CD45RO-negative cells positively selected for CCR7 counted as naive CD8 cells, so terminally differentiated effector memory CD45RA+ cells were excluded. The assay ran at deep level. The data were produced by immunoSEQ multiplex PCR, yet TCRdb's version contains in-frame clones alone and is incomplete. The sample carries about 2.1 million clones, roughly 95% recorded once. The specimen sequenced was naive CD8+ T cells from PBMCs. The sequence came from a man aged 18 to 29 in good health. Some clones in this sample may be carry-over from other donors' samples. The rearrangement links TRBV7-3 to TRBJ2-1; no clear D. The CDR3, as DNA: TGTGCCAGCAGCCCTGCCGAAGGCGAAAGCTCCTACAATGAGCAGTTCTTC. This gives the protein CASSPAEGESSYNEQFF.